What follows are 25 T cell receptor beta chains derived from one specimen sequenced in a study of CD8+ T cells in alopecia areata. The authors extracted RNA and reverse transcribed it into cDNA as the sequencing template. Assay: immunoSEQ multiplex PCR; the TCRdb copy retains only in-frame clones and omits some. This sample comprises approximately 1,500 clones, none seen once only. The sample was lesional skin. Receptors were obtained from a C3H/HeJ mouse with alopecia areata. MHC haplotype of the mouse line: H2-k.

In its sample, this clone was seen many times. Mouse gene names apply. Read sequence stops 4 residues before the CDR3 end, and the germline J gene provides the missing end. V and J are TRBV5 and TRBJ2-7; 9 bases are a match to TRBD1. CDR1 is LGHNA, CDR2 YNLKQL, per germline (reference sequence). The CDR3 length is 15 residues. The CDR3 reads CASSQTGTGQYEQYF. The CDR3 bases that were read are TGTGCCAGCAGCCAGACCGGGACAGGGCAATAT.

There are many counts of this clone. Gene names refer to mouse genes. The CDR3 region is CASSLEDFYEQYF. Partial CDR3 DNA: TGTGCCAGCAGCTTAGAGGACTTCTAT. V gene TRBV3 combines with J gene TRBJ2-7; maybe TRBD2 (5 bases). The missing CDR3 end, 4 residues past where the read stops, is filled in from the germline J gene. V lost 1 base and J lost 3, with 7 bases in between. Looked up from germline, CDR1 is SNHLY and CDR2 is FYNGKV (reference sequence). CDR3 length: 13 amino acids.

This clone was found a few times. One end of the junction does not line up with germline, which may come from a read error. The genes and germline here are from mouse. The read stops 4 residues short of the end of the CDR3; the missing end is completed from the germline J gene. The chain has TRBV17 and TRBJ1-2; 11 bases are shared with TRBD1. The CDR3 runs to 13 residues. Germline-derived CDR1 and CDR2 are MNHDT and YYDKIL. The part of the CDR3 DNA that was read is TGTGCCAGCAGTGGGACAGGGGGCTCC. This sequence encodes CASSGTGGS. The entire CDR3 sequence reads CASSGTGGSDYTF.

Many counts were recorded for this clone. A mismatch at residue 13 separates the TCRdb protein from the translated DNA, so the protein presented here was translated from the DNA. The gene names given are mouse names. The read ends 3 residues shy of where the CDR3 ends; the end is completed using the germline J gene. V is TRBV19 and J is TRBJ1-6, with 10 bases lining up with TRBD1. TRBJ1-6 qualifies as an ORF whose function is uncertain. This CDR3 contains 16 residues. V trimming: 2 bases; J trimming: 3 bases; junction bases outside the gene matches: 2. Per the germline V gene, CDR1 is FNHDT and CDR2 is SITEND (reference sequence). CDR3 in amino acids: CASSIRTGGYNSPLYF. Partial CDR3 DNA: TGTGCCAGCAGTATCCGGACAGGGGGCTATAATTCGCCC.

This clone was detected ten times or more. The genes are named according to mouse. The read stops 4 residues short of the end of the CDR3; the missing end is completed from the germline J gene. The V and J genes are TRBV13-3 and TRBJ2-1; D uncertain. CDR1 is NNHDY and CDR2 is SYVADS in the germline V gene. The CDR3 is 13 residues long. The CDR3 sequence is CASSDPGVAEQFF. Partial CDR3 DNA: TGTGCCAGCAGTGACCCTGGTGTGGCT.

In this sample, this clone turned up many times. Each gene name is a mouse one. The sequence runs out 4 residues before the end of the CDR3; the remainder is reconstructed from the germline J gene. This sequence joins TRBV31 and TRBJ2-7; D unresolved. Germline V gives CDR1 GKSSPN, CDR2 SITVG. CDR3 length equals 12 residues. The CDR3 bases that were read are TGTGCCTGGAGCGATACAGCGTAT. Protein product: CAWSDTAY. The full CDR3 is CAWSDTAYEQYF.

This clone was seen ten or more times. Here the gene names and germline are mouse. The CDR3 here is CASRRTGVGEVFF. CDR3 DNA (partial): TGTGCCAGCAGAAGGACAGGGGTGGGA. The rearrangement uses TRBV14 and TRBJ1-1; 9 nucleotides align to TRBD1. Read data end 4 residues before the CDR3 end; the end is taken from the germline J gene. The CDR3 loop spans 13 amino acids. Germline values: CDR1 SGHDT, CDR2 FRDEAV.

This clone was observed at least ten times. Gene names and germline match the mouse. The read terminates 4 residues ahead of where the CDR3 ends, so the germline J gene completes it. The V and J genes are TRBV5 and TRBJ1-2; D is perhaps TRBD1 (5 bases). Germline assignment: CDR1 LGHNA and CDR2 YNLKQL (reference sequence). The CDR3 length is 16 residues. CDR3 amino acids: CASSQGLGGYYADYTF. The DNA read from the CDR3 is TGTGCCAGCAGCCAAGGGCTGGGGGGGTACTATGCC.

A remark on this clone: Gene names are the mouse ones. The CDR3 is cut off 4 residues early in the read; its end comes from the germline J gene. The chain recombines TRBV13-3 with TRBJ2-3; TRBD1 might be the D (5 bases). The CDR3 runs 12 residues. Germline assignment: CDR1 NNHDY and CDR2 SYVADS. The CDR3 DNA, read in part, is TGTGCCAGCAGGGAAAGGGGAGAA. Its translation: CASRERGE. The entire CDR3 sequence reads CASRERGETLYF.

This clone was observed a handful of times. Gene labels here are mouse ones. The read comes to an end 4 residues before the CDR3 does, leaving the germline J gene to fill in the end. The V gene is TRBV1, the J gene TRBJ2-7; TRBD2 matches at 7 bases. CDR1 is NSQYPW and CDR2 is LRSPGD in the germline V gene (reference sequence). The CDR3 has 17 amino acids. The CDR3: CTCSADQPLGGGYEQYF. The sequenced part of the CDR3 DNA is TGCACCTGCAGTGCAGATCAGCCCCTGGGTGGGGGGTAT. Looking up the rest from reference TRBV1 and TRBJ2-7 gives the full variable domain: VTLLEQNPRWRLVPRGQAVNLRCILKNSQYPWMSWYQQDLQKQLQWLFTLRSPGDKEVKSLPGADYLATRVTDTELRLQVANMSQGRTLYCTCSADQPLGGGYEQYFGPGTRLTVL.

The table lists this clone with many counts. Mouse gene names and germline throughout. The CDR3 goes on 4 residues after the read ends, and that part is filled in from the germline J gene. V gene TRBV13-2 combines with J gene TRBJ2-3, with TRBD2 matching 10 bases. Germline CDR1 is NNHNN and CDR2 is SYGAGS (reference sequence). V gave up 1 base and J gave up 1 base; unmatched junction bases: 3. The CDR3 is 16 amino acids. Partial CDR3 DNA: TGTGCCAGCGGTGATCCCTGGGGGGGCGGTGCAGAA. Translating gives CASGDPWGGGAE. The CDR3 in full is CASGDPWGGGAETLYF.

Worth noting for this clone: It differs at one base from a far larger clone, so likely a read error. All gene names here are mouse names. With the read ending 4 residues before the CDR3 end, the germline J gene is used to fill in that end. Distinct nucleotide sequences in the sample also encode this CDR3. The chain couples TRBV29 to TRBJ2-5; TRBD1 might be the D (5 bases). Germline CDR1 is MSHET and CDR2 is SYDVDS. The length of the CDR3 is 13 residues. Incomplete CDR3 DNA: TGTGCTAGCAGTTTGCGACAGAAGGAC. It is translated as CASSLRQKD. The full-length CDR3 reads as CASSLRQKDTQYF.

This clone was picked up many times. Gene names refer to mouse genes. The read ends 4 residues before the CDR3 terminus; that terminus is restored from the germline J gene. This chain connects TRBV13-1 to TRBJ2-4, with a tentative D call TRBD1 (6 bases). The CDR3 loop spans 14 amino acids. Germline loops: CDR1 NSHNY, CDR2 SYGAGN. CDR3: CASSSTGKKNTLYF. The DNA read from the CDR3 is TGTGCCAGCAGTAGTACAGGGAAGAAGAAC.

Only a few counts were recorded for this clone. Mouse germline and gene names are used. The CDR3 end falls 4 residues outside the read, so it is completed with the germline J gene. This chain connects TRBV3 to TRBJ2-1; 12 nucleotides line up with TRBD1. Germline V lookup: CDR1 SNHLY, CDR2 FYNGKV (reference sequence). This CDR3 contains 16 residues. After removal of 2 bases from V and 6 bases from J, the junction contained 5 bases not matched to a gene. The CDR3 loop is CASSLFGTGGFAEQFF. CDR3 DNA (partial): TGTGCCAGCAGCTTATTCGGGACAGGGGGCTTTGCT.

As concerns this clone: At one boundary the junction diverges from the germline segment, which might be a read error. The listed genes are named as in mouse. The observed sequence ends 4 residues before the CDR3 terminus, with the missing tail filled in from the germline J gene. The genes are TRBV13-2 and TRBJ2-5; maybe TRBD2 (6 bases). Germline V gives CDR1 NNHNN, CDR2 SYGAGS (reference sequence). The CDR3 has 14 residues. CDR3 bases read: TGTGCCAGCAGTGATCGCCTGGGGCAAGAC. Its translation: CASSDRLGQD. The entire CDR3 protein reads CASSDRLGQDTQYF.

In its sample, this clone was seen many times. The gene names here belong to mouse. The read finishes 4 residues shy of the CDR3 end, and the germline J gene is used to complete it. The genes are TRBV13-2 and TRBJ2-5; 7 positions match TRBD1. V dropped 5 bases and J dropped 3; count of bases not matched to a gene: 6. Germline V gives CDR1 NNHNN, CDR2 SYGAGS (reference sequence). CDR3 length equals 14 residues. The CDR3 reads CASGGDSGQDTQYF. Incomplete CDR3 DNA: TGTGCCAGCGGGGGGGACAGTGGGCAAGAC.

The table lists this clone with many counts. Mouse germline and gene names are used. The CDR3 end falls 4 residues outside the read, so it is completed with the germline J gene. The gene calls are TRBV19 and TRBJ2-3; 7 nucleotides agree with TRBD2. The CDR3 is 15 amino acids. Per the germline V gene, CDR1 is FNHDT and CDR2 is SITEND (reference sequence). V lost 2 bases to trimming and J lost 1 base; unmatched junction nucleotides: 4. CDR3 region: CASSITGVGAETLYF. The sequenced part of the CDR3 DNA is TGTGCCAGCAGTATTACTGGGGTTGGTGCAGAA.

There are a few counts of this clone. The database protein in TCRdb disagrees with the DNA translation at residue 10; the sequence shown here was translated from the DNA. Mouse germline and gene names are used. The read ends 3 residues before the CDR3 terminus; that terminus is restored from the germline J gene. The chain couples TRBV19 to TRBJ1-6; 9 bases line up with TRBD1. TRBJ1-6 is flagged as an ORF with uncertain function. CDR3 length: 13 amino acids. Germline CDR1 reads FNHDT; CDR2 reads SITEND (reference sequence). J was trimmed by 10 bases and V by 2 bases; bases with no gene match: 1. Incomplete CDR3 DNA: TGTGCCAGCAGTATTGACAGGGGGTCGCCC. Its protein product is CASSIDRGSP. The whole CDR3 protein reads CASSIDRGSPLYF.

This clone has ten or more counts. The gene symbols are mouse symbols. The read gets to within 4 residues of the CDR3 end, and the germline J gene fills in the rest. The chain joins TRBV13-3 to TRBJ2-2; 11 bases line up with TRBD1. The J segment lost 0 bases and the V segment lost 3 bases, leaving 4 bases of the junction unmatched. The germline V gene encodes CDR1 NNHDY and CDR2 SYVADS. The CDR3 spans 17 residues. CDR3 sequence: CASSAGTGGSNTGQLYF. The part of the CDR3 DNA that was read is TGTGCCAGCAGTGCCGGGACAGGGGGGTCAAACACCGGG.

This clone was observed many times. The genes are named according to mouse. The read stops 4 residues short of the end of the CDR3; the missing end is completed from the germline J gene. This chain links TRBV13-1 with TRBJ2-5; tentative D call: TRBD1 (6 bases). V gave up 0 bases and J gave up 3 bases, with 11 bases separating them. The CDR3 totals 15 residues. The germline CDR1 and CDR2 sequences are NSHNY and SYGAGN. CDR3 sequence reads: CASSDDREKQDTQYF. The CDR3 DNA, read in part, is TGTGCCAGCAGTGATGACAGGGAGAAGCAAGAC.

By share, this clone counts as large. Gene and germline names: mouse. The CDR3 extends 4 residues past the end of the read, so its final part is completed from the germline J gene. In the same sample, other DNA sequences code for this CDR3. The V call is TRBV31, the J call TRBJ1-1, with 10 bases matching TRBD1. CDR1 and CDR2 from the germline V gene are GKSSPN and SITVG. The CDR3 runs to 16 residues. V was clipped by 1 base and J by 0 bases; unmatched bases: 5. CDR3 DNA, as far as it was read: TGTGCCTGGAGTCGGGACAGGGGTGTTGCAAACACA. Amino acid sequence: CAWSRDRGVANT. The whole CDR3 protein reads CAWSRDRGVANTEVFF.

This clone was counted many times. Genes here carry mouse names. The read comes to an end 4 residues before the CDR3 does, leaving the germline J gene to fill in the end. V and J are TRBV1 and TRBJ2-3; no reliable D call. Trimming cost V 1 base and J 2 bases, with 4 bases left between them. The CDR3 has 13 residues. Germline V gene sequence: CDR1 NSQYPW, CDR2 LRSPGD (reference sequence). The sequenced CDR3 bases are TGCACCTGCAGTGCAGTTTTTGCAGAA. Amino acid sequence: CTCSAVFAE. The entire CDR3 sequence reads CTCSAVFAETLYF.

This clone appeared many times. Genes and germline are mouse. The read gets to within 4 residues of the CDR3 end, and the germline J gene fills in the rest. This chain links TRBV13-1 with TRBJ2-3; 8 positions agree with TRBD2. Germline lookup yields CDR1 NSHNY and CDR2 SYGAGN. The CDR3 length is 16 residues. V dropped 1 base and J dropped 0; count of bases not matched to a gene: 4. The CDR3 here is CASSDPWGASAETLYF. The CDR3 bases that were read are TGTGCCAGCAGTGATCCCTGGGGGGCGAGTGCAGAA.

This clone was counted many times. Genes and germline are mouse. The read is 4 residues too short to cover the CDR3 end, so that end is filled in from the germline J gene. V and J are TRBV1 and TRBJ1-4; D gene unclear. The CDR3 is made up of 14 amino acids. Trimming removed 1 base at V and 6 bases at J, with 9 bases between. Germline V gene data show CDR1 as NSQYPW and CDR2 as LRSPGD (reference sequence). CDR3 DNA (partial): TGCACCTGCAGTGCAGTGGGGAGAGACGAA. It specifies CTCSAVGRDE. The entire CDR3 protein is CTCSAVGRDERLFF.

In the case of this clone: Mouse names are used for the genes. Read coverage stops 4 residues before the CDR3 terminus; the germline J gene supplies the remainder. V usage is TRBV17 and J usage is TRBJ1-1; D remains ambiguous. The CDR3 extends over 13 amino acids. The germline CDR1 and CDR2 sequences are MNHDT and YYDKIL. CDR3 sequence reads: CASSRYTNPEVFF. CDR3 DNA, as far as it was read: TGTGCTAGCAGTAGGTACACAAACCCA.